This T cell receptor (beta chain) was captured in a study of PD-1 blockade in classical Hodgkin lymphoma. Germline values: CDR1 MNHEY, CDR2 SMNVEV (reference sequence). Trimming took 3 bases from V and 0 from J; bases not matched to a gene: 5. The CDR3 is made up of 16 amino acids. Clones were sequenced by immunoSEQ multiplex PCR, and TCRdb holds only the in-frame ones, with some missing. The table records around 21,000 clones, over 65% of them present only once. Time point here: cycle 4 day 1 (C4D1), after more than five weeks of nivolumab. Every patient experienced relapse after autologous stem cell transplantation, and brentuximab vedotin exposure varied. Thawed PBMCs were subjected to magnetic negative selection, which yielded isolated CD8+ T cells.

This sample comprised CD8+ T cells from blood, obtained before the fourth cycle of nivolumab. The J gene is TRBJ2-1, the V gene TRBV27, with 7 bases that match TRBD2. This receptor was taken from a human donor with classical Hodgkin lymphoma. This CDR3 is CASSFLGGDSYNEQFF. In DNA form, the CDR3 reads TGTGCCAGCAGTTTCCTGGGGGGGGACTCCTACAATGAGCAGTTCTTC.